This TCR beta chain comes out of a study of T cell changes during pregnancy in multiple sclerosis. Measured with immunoSEQ multiplex PCR; TCRdb has only the in-frame clones, and not every one. The sample has about 70,000 clones, roughly 94% seen once. Germline values: CDR1 SEHNR, CDR2 FQNEAQ (reference sequence). The CDR3 runs to 16 residues. V lost 6 bases and J lost 4; bases outside the gene matches: 10. Sequencing used peripheral blood, obtained in the third trimester of pregnancy. This chain uses TRBV7-9 with TRBJ2-1, with TRBD2 identical over 9 bases. The source of this sequence is a female donor with multiple sclerosis, enrolled in a pregnancy study. The chain's CDR3 is CASSYPPSGDYNEQFF. The DNA of the CDR3 is TGTGCCAGCAGTTATCCCCCTAGCGGGGATTACAATGAGCAGTTCTTC. The full variable domain, in which reference TRBV7-9 and TRBJ2-1 provide the parts outside the CDR3, is DTGVSQNPRHKITKRGQNVTFRCDPISEHNRLYWYRQTLGQGPEFLTYFQNEAQLEKSRLLSDRFSAERPKGSFSTLEIQRTEQGDSAMYLCASSYPPSGDYNEQFFGPGTRLTVL.